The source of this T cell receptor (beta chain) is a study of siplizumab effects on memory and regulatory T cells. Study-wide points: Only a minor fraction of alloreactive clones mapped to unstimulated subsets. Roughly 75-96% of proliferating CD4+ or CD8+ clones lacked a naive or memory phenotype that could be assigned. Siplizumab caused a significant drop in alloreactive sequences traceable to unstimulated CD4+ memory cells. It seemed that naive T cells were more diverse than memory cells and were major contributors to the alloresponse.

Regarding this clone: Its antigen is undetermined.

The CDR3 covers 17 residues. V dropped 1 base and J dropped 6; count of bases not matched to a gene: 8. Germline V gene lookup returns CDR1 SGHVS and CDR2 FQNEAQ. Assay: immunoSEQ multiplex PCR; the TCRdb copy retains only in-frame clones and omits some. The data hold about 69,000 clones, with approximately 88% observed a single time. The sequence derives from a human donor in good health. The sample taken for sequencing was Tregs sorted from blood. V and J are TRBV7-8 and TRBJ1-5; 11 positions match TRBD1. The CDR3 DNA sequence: TGTGCCAGCAGCTTAGTAAGGAGGACAGGGGGCGCTCAGCCCCAGCATTTT. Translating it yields CASSLVRRTGGAQPQHF.